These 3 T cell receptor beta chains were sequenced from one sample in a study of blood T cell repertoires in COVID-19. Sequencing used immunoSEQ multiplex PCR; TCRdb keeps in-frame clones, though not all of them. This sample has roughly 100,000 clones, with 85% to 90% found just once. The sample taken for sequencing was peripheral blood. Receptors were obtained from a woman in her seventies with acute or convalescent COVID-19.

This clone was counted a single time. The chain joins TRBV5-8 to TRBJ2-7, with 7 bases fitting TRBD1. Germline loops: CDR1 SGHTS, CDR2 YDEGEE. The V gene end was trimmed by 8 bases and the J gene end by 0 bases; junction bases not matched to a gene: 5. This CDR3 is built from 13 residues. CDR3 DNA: TGTGCCAGGACGGGACAGACCTCCTACGAGCAGTACTTC. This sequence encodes CARTGQTSYEQYF. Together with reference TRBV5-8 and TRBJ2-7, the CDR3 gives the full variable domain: EAGVTQSPTHLIKTRGQQATLRCSPISGHTSVYWYQQALGLGLQFLLWYDEGEERNRGNFPPRFSGRQFPNYSSELNVNALELEDSALYLCARTGQTSYEQYFGPGTRLTVT.

The CDR3 here is CASSPTDRDNEQFF. The CDR3 DNA reads as TGTGCCAGCAGCCCTACTGACAGGGATAATGAGCAGTTCTTC. The chain links TRBV7-3 to TRBJ2-1, with TRBD1 identical over 7 bases. Germline assignment: CDR1 SGHTA and CDR2 FQGTGA. J was trimmed by 7 bases and V by 5 bases; bases with no gene match: 8. The CDR3 totals 14 residues.

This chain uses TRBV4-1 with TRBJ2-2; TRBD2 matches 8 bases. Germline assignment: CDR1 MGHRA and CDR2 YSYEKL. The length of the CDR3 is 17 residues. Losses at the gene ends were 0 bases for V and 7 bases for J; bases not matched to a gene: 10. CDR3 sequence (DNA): TGCGCCAGCAGCCAAGATTCTGGCGGGGGGTGGAACGGGGAGCTGTTTTTT. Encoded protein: CASSQDSGGGWNGELFF.